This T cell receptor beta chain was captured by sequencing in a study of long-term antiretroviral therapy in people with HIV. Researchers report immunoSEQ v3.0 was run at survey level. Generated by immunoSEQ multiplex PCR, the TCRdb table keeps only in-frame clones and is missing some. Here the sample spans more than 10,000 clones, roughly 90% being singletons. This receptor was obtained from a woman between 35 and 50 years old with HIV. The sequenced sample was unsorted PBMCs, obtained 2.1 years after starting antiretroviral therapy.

CDR3 nucleotide sequence: TGTGCCAGCAGCTTTCGCACGGGGGGCACAGATACGCAGTATTTT. Its translation is CASSFRTGGTDTQYF. The V gene is TRBV5-8, the J gene TRBJ2-3; D might be TRBD2 (6 bases). The V gene lost 2 bases and the J gene lost 1 base, with 11 bases spanning the gap. The CDR3 has 15 amino acids. Germline loops: CDR1 SGHTS, CDR2 YDEGEE.